The 5 T cell receptor beta chains below all came from one sample that was sequenced in a study of immune reconstitution after stem cell transplant in scleroderma. TCRdb ran MiXCR on the RT-PCR reads and lists one entry per CDR3 protein. The sample contains fewer than 2,000 distinct CDR3 sequences, approximately 3.5% of which appear only once. This sample was taken before or after autologous hematopoietic stem cell transplantation (not recorded which). The source of these receptors is a male donor with systemic sclerosis.

This clonotype is medium-sized (0.01 to 0.1%). The chain carries TRBV9 and TRBJ2-3; TRBD1 matches at 7 bases. The CDR3 loop spans 15 amino acids. CDR1 and CDR2 (germline): SGDLS, YYNGEE. Losses at the gene ends were 4 bases for V and 6 bases for J; bases not matched to a gene: 11. The CDR3 bases are TGTGCCAGCAGCCCTCAGACAGGGAGCTTCGATACGCAGTATTTT. It translates to CASSPQTGSFDTQYF.

By share, this clonotype counts as medium-sized. The J gene is TRBJ1-2, the V gene TRBV20-1, with 7 bases matching TRBD1. Per germline, CDR1 DFQATT and CDR2 SNEGSKA (reference sequence). After removal of 4 bases from V and 4 bases from J, the junction contained 6 bases not matched to a gene. This CDR3 comprises 13 residues. The CDR3 protein is CSATRQGSYGYTF. In DNA form, the CDR3 reads TGCAGTGCTACGCGACAGGGCAGCTATGGCTACACCTTC.

In this sample, this clonotype is medium-sized. The chain's CDR3 is CASSFGANEQFF. The CDR3 DNA reads TGTGCCAGCAGTTTCGGGGCCAATGAGCAGTTCTTC. This chain links TRBV12-3 or TRBV12-4 with TRBJ2-1; TRBD1 or TRBD2 may be the D gene (5 bases each). CDR3 size: 12 residues. V lost 3 bases to trimming and J lost 6 bases, with 6 bases between them.

This clonotype is categorized as medium-sized. This chain joins TRBV27 and TRBJ2-7, with TRBD1 matching 7 bases. Per the germline V gene, CDR1 is MNHEY and CDR2 is SMNVEV (reference sequence). The J segment lost 0 bases and the V segment lost 5 bases, leaving 4 bases of the junction unmatched. This CDR3 has 14 amino acids. The CDR3, as DNA: TGTGCCAGCAGTCCTCGGGACAGCTCCTACGAGCAGTACTTC. Translating gives CASSPRDSSYEQYF.

This clonotype is medium-sized within its sample. The chain uses TRBV28 and TRBJ2-1; TRBD2 matches 10 bases. V gave up 5 bases and J gave up 4 bases; unmatched junction bases: 2. From germline, CDR1 is MDHEN and CDR2 SYDVKM. The CDR3 has 14 residues. The CDR3 reads CASSPGLAYNEQFF. Here the CDR3 DNA reads TGTGCCAGCAGTCCGGGACTAGCGTACAATGAGCAGTTCTTC.